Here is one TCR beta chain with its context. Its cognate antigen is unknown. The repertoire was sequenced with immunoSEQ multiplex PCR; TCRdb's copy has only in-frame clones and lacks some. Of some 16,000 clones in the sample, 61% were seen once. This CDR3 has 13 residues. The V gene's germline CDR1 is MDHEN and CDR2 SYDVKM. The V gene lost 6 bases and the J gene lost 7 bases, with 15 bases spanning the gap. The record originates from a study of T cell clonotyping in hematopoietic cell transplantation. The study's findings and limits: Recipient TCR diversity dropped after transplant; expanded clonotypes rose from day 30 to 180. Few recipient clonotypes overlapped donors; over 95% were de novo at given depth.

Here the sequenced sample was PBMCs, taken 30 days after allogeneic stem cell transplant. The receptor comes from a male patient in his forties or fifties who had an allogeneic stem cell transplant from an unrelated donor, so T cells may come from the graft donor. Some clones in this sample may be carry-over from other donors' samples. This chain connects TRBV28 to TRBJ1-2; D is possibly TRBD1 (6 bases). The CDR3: CASSPTGTGGYTF. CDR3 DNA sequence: TGTGCCAGCAGCCCAACAGGGACGGGTGGCTACACCTTC.